This TCR beta chain was found in a study of blood T cells in healthy people across ages. Findings and caveats of the study: Among long-lived donors, naive CD4+ cells were more numerous and diversity higher than in aged donors.

The table lists this clonotype with a few counts. Its antigen is unknown. Each donor was a healthy Caucasian individual from Russia, aged about 6 to 100. Per sample, extraction of total RNA gave at least 6 micrograms in every case. Primed by a sample-barcoded 5' primer and a J-beta primer mix, a second PCR proceeded for 7 to 11 cycles. Every sample produced at least 3 million CDR3-containing paired-end reads. TCRdb ran MiXCR on the 5' RACE reads and lists one entry per CDR3 protein. The sample contains approximately 800,000 distinct CDR3 sequences, approximately 55% of which appear only once. Germline lookup yields CDR1 DFQATT and CDR2 SNEGSKA (reference sequence). The CDR3 length is 10 residues.

This TCR came from a man aged 80 or over in good health. The chain employs TRBV20-1 and TRBJ2-1; D is unclear. Gene TRBJ2-7 matches the end of the DNA better, so the J call may be wrong. The sample consisted of blood. The CDR3 loop reads CSASNLEQYF. The CDR3 nucleotides read TGCAGTGCTAGCAACCTCGAGCAGTACTTC.